This T cell receptor beta chain was obtained from a study of blood T cell repertoires in COVID-19. Study-level background: Nucleic acid was either cDNA or gDNA, and it came from T cells, B-cell-depleted T cells, or PBMCs.

Enrolment of Seattle patients took place during active infection, and they were followed longitudinally. Original analysis: Reference gene primers were amplified, and this amplification served to estimate nucleated cell counts. Sequenced by immunoSEQ multiplex PCR; TCRdb stores in-frame clones only, minus some. V and J calls and clone size follow that table, whereas D and trimming were derived from the DNA. The sample has 400,000 to 450,000 clones; over 85% are singletons. The CDR3 has 15 amino acids. Unmatched junction bases numbered 12, after V lost 6 bases and J lost 5 bases. Germline-derived CDR1 and CDR2 are SNHLY and FYNNEI.

The material sequenced was peripheral blood. The TCR originated in a man between 18 and 29 years old with COVID-19, enrolled during active disease. The chain employs TRBV2 and TRBJ1-2; 7 bases align to TRBD1. This CDR3 reads CASRKPQGLNYGYTF. DNA for the CDR3: TGTGCCAGCAGAAAGCCACAGGGGCTGAATTATGGCTACACCTTC.